This T cell receptor beta chain was captured by sequencing in a study of blood T cell repertoires in COVID-19. The wider study: The United States, Italy and Spain provided the acute and convalescent COVID-19 samples. PBMCs, B-cell-depleted T cells, or T cells were the source of the cDNA or gDNA that made up the material.

Germline assignment: CDR1 MNHNS and CDR2 SASEGT. This CDR3 is 18 amino acids long. V lost 3 bases and J lost 4; bases outside the gene matches: 12. Original data processing: The authors estimated nucleated cell counts from reference gene primer amplification. Some clones are missing from TCRdb's copy, which holds only in-frame ones; the method was immunoSEQ multiplex PCR. V and J calls and clone size are given by that table; D and trimming were obtained from the DNA. This table holds 180,000 or so clones, roughly nine tenths found once. Sample: peripheral blood. The TCR originated in a woman aged 25 to 45 with active or convalescent COVID-19. The J gene is TRBJ2-5, the V gene TRBV6-1; 12 positions agree with TRBD2. CDR3 amino acids: CASSDSRLAGVKTETQYF. The CDR3 DNA sequence: TGTGCCAGCAGTGATTCTCGACTAGCGGGAGTAAAAACAGAGACCCAGTACTTC.